Listed below are T cell receptor beta chains from one sample, sequenced in a study of shared clonotypes between healthy human individuals. Generated by immunoSEQ multiplex PCR, the TCRdb table keeps only in-frame clones and is missing some. The data contain around 2,000,000 clones, 85% to 95% of them singletons. Sequencing was performed on naive CD4+ T cells sorted from blood. These receptors all stem from a man between 18 and 35 years old in good health. Each CDR3 is given with its conserved first and last residue. D genes are given only for firm matches. Clone size appears in some rows only: once, few, many, or a class for an expanded clone.

-	TRBV30	TRBD2	TRBJ2-2	TGTGCCTGGATGTGGGGCGGGAGGTCCGGGGAGCTGTTTTTT	CAWMWGGRSGELFF
-	TRBV5-4	TRBD2	TRBJ2-1	TGTGCCAGCAGCTTGGGCGGGGGGCAGTACAATGAGCAGTTCTTC	CASSLGGGQYNEQFF
-	TRBV7-2	-	TRBJ1-1	TGTGCCAGCAGCTACCCCCCGAGGCCTGAAGCTTTCTTT	CASSYPPRPEAFF
-	TRBV18	-	TRBJ1-4	TGTGCCAGCTCACGCCCGGGGGGGCAAGCTAATGAAAAACTGTTTTTT	CASSRPGGQANEKLFF
-	TRBV9	-	TRBJ1-6	TGTGCCAGCAGCCCTCAATATCCCTCCTATAATTCACCCCTCCACTTT	CASSPQYPSYNSPLHF
-	TRBV5-1	TRBD2	TRBJ2-7	TGCGCCAGCAGCTTCACTAGCGGGAAGACCTACGAGCAGTACTTC	CASSFTSGKTYEQYF
-	TRBV5-1	-	TRBJ1-2	TGCGCCAGCAGCGCTCAGGGTTTAGCTAACTATGGCTACACCTTC	CASSAQGLANYGYTF
-	TRBV7-9	-	TRBJ2-2	TGTGCCAGCAGCCGGCTAGTACTAGCTGAAACCGGGGAGCTGTTTTTT	CASSRLVLAETGELFF
-	TRBV5-1	TRBD2	TRBJ2-3	TGCGCCAGCAGCTGGGAGGTTAGCGGGAGTGGTACAGATACGCAGTATTTT	CASSWEVSGSGTDTQYF
-	TRBV18	TRBD2	TRBJ2-7	TGTGCCAGCTCACCGGGACTAGCGGGGGGGAGCGAGCAGTACTTC	CASSPGLAGGSEQYF
-	TRBV10-3	-	TRBJ1-3	TGTGCCATCAGTTCGACAGGATCGGAGGGAAACACCATATATTTT	CAISSTGSEGNTIYF
-	TRBV4-3	TRBD2	TRBJ2-1	TGCGCCAGCAGCCAGGTCTTTGGGGCGGGAGATGAGCAGTTCTTC	CASSQVFGAGDEQFF
-	TRBV5-1	-	TRBJ1-2	TGCGCCAGCAGCTTTTTTGGGTGGACACCAACTAACTATGGCTACACCTTC	CASSFFGWTPTNYGYTF
-	TRBV19	-	TRBJ1-2	TGTGCCAGTAGTCCGGAGCACGGGACTACGATAGGCTACACCTTC	CASSPEHGTTIGYTF
-	TRBV11-2	TRBD2	TRBJ2-3	TGTGCCAGCAGCTCTAAGGGCGGGGGGTACACAGATACGCAGTATTTT	CASSSKGGGYTDTQYF
-	TRBV4-3	TRBD1	TRBJ2-5	TGCGCCAGCAGCCAAACCTACGACTCAGGGGGCGCGATTGGGACCCAGTACTTC	CASSQTYDSGGAIGTQYF
few	TRBV5-5	TRBD2	TRBJ2-3	TGTGCCAGCAGCCTCACTAGCGGGGGTGGGGATACGCAGTATTTT	CASSLTSGGGDTQYF
-	TRBV2	TRBD2	TRBJ2-7	TGTGCCAGCAGCCTACTCCGGGGACTAGCGGGCTACGAGCAGTACTTC	CASSLLRGLAGYEQYF
-	TRBV10-1	-	TRBJ2-5	TGCGCCAGCAGTCCCCAGCCTGGGGGCAGTGAGACCCAGTACTTC	CASSPQPGGSETQYF
-	TRBV18	-	TRBJ2-5	TGTGCCAGCTCGCCTAACCAAGAGACCCAGTACTTC	CASSPNQETQYF
-	TRBV15	-	TRBJ1-5	TGTGCCACCAGGGACGGATCTAGCAATCAGCCCCAGCATTTT	CATRDGSSNQPQHF
-	TRBV6-5	-	TRBJ2-7	TGTGCCAGCAGCCCTCTACCCCCGTCCCACGAGCAGTACTTC	CASSPLPPSHEQYF
-	TRBV18	-	TRBJ1-5	TGTGCCACTCAAGGGGGGAGAGGCAATCAGCCCCAGCATTTT	CATQGGRGNQPQHF
-	TRBV7-2	-	TRBJ2-2	TGTGCCAGCAGCCCCCGGGGTAGCGGAGTGACCGGGGAGCTGTTTTTT	CASSPRGSGVTGELFF
-	TRBV21-1	-	TRBJ1-2	TGTGCCAGCAGCAAAATAGGACAGCCTAACTATGGCTACACCTTC	CASSKIGQPNYGYTF
-	TRBV7-9	-	TRBJ1-5	TGTGCCAGCAACAAATATAGCAATCAGCCCCAGCATTTT	CASNKYSNQPQHF
-	TRBV19	-	TRBJ1-5	TGTGCCAGTAGCCGATCAGGTATCAATCAGCCCCAGCATTTT	CASSRSGINQPQHF
-	TRBV5-8	-	TRBJ1-5	TGTGCCAGCAGCTTGAGTCAGGGGAATCAGCCCCAGCATTTT	CASSLSQGNQPQHF
-	TRBV29-1	TRBD1	TRBJ1-2	TGCAGCGTCGGACAGGGCGGGTCTAGTTACACCTTC	CSVGQGGSSYTF
-	TRBV14	-	TRBJ1-1	TGTGCCAGCAGCCAAACAATGAACACTGAAGCTTTCTTT	CASSQTMNTEAFF
-	TRBV6-1	-	TRBJ2-3	TGTGCCAGCAGTGAATCGCAACAGACCTTTTCCCGCACAGATACGCAGTATTTT	CASSESQQTFSRTDTQYF
-	TRBV11-2	-	TRBJ1-4	TGTGCCAGCAGCTTCCAAGGCGGGGAAAAACTGTTTTTT	CASSFQGGEKLFF
-	TRBV2	TRBD2	TRBJ2-5	TGTGCCAGCAGTGGGAATAGCGGGAGATTCGAGACCCAGTACTTC	CASSGNSGRFETQYF
-	TRBV28	-	TRBJ2-7	TGTGCCAGCAGTTCCCTGAACCTTGGGGATAGCGAGCAGTACTTC	CASSSLNLGDSEQYF
-	TRBV5-1	TRBD1	TRBJ1-4	TGCGCCAGCAGCTTCGGACAGGGCACTTCCACAACTAATGAAAAACTGTTTTTT	CASSFGQGTSTTNEKLFF
-	TRBV5-6	-	TRBJ1-1	TGTGCCAGCAGCTTGGTACCCCTGGTCACTGAAGCTTTCTTT	CASSLVPLVTEAFF
-	TRBV5-4	TRBD1	TRBJ1-2	TGTGCCAGCAGCTTGGGACAGGGTTATGGCTATGGCTACACCTTC	CASSLGQGYGYGYTF
-	TRBV18	-	TRBJ2-3	TGTGCCAGCCGCCGCCTTAGAACAGATACGCAGTATTTT	CASRRLRTDTQYF
-	TRBV15	TRBD1	TRBJ2-7	TGTGCCACCCAAAGGGACAGGGGGTACGACGAGCAGTACTTC	CATQRDRGYDEQYF
-	TRBV7-9	-	TRBJ2-7	TGTGCCAGCAGCTTACTTGATACAGGGTCTGACTTC	CASSLLDTGSDF
-	TRBV7-2	TRBD2	TRBJ2-7	TGTGCCAGCAGCCCCCTTAAGACAGCGGGGGTTGACTACGAGCAGTACTTC	CASSPLKTAGVDYEQYF
-	TRBV7-2	TRBD2	TRBJ2-1	TGTGCCAGCCAACGGACGGGACTAGCGAGGAATGAGCAGTTCTTC	CASQRTGLARNEQFF
-	TRBV5-1	-	TRBJ2-5	TGCGCCAGCAGCTTGGTCTCGTCGGGTCTTCGAGAGACCCAGTACTTC	CASSLVSSGLRETQYF
-	TRBV6-1	-	TRBJ1-1	TGTGCCAGCGCGCAGGACCCGAACACTGAAGCTTTCTTT	CASAQDPNTEAFF
-	TRBV6-1	TRBD2	TRBJ2-3	TGTGCCAGCAGCGCCGGGGGGACAGATACGCAGTATTTT	CASSAGGTDTQYF
-	TRBV4-1	-	TRBJ1-1	TGCGCCAGCAGCCCCTCGGGAGGGGCTGAAGCTTTCTTT	CASSPSGGAEAFF
-	TRBV5-1	TRBD1	TRBJ2-7	TGCGCCAGCAGCTGGGGCGGGACAGGGCTAGGCGAGCAGTACTTC	CASSWGGTGLGEQYF
-	TRBV2	-	TRBJ1-2	TGTGCCAGCAGTGAAGACGAGCCGGCCCGCTACACCTTC	CASSEDEPARYTF